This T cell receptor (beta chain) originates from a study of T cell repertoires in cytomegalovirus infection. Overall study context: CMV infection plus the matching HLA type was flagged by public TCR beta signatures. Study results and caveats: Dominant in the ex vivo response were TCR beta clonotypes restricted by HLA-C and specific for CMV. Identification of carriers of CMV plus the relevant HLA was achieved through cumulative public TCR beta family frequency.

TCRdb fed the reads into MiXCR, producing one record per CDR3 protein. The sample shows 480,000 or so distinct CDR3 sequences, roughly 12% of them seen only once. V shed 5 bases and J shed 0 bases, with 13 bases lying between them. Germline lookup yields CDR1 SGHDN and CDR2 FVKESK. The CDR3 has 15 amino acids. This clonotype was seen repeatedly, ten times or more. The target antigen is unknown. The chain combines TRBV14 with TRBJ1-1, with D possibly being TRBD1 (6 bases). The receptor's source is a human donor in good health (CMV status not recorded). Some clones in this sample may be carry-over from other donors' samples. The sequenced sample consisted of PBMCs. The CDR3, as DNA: TGTGCCAGCAGCTACCGGACAGCGATGAACACTGAAGCTTTCTTT. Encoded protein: CASSYRTAMNTEAFF. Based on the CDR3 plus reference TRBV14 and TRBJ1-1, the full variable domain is EAGVTQFPSHSVIEKGQTVTLRCDPISGHDNLYWYRRVMGKEIKFLLHFVKESKQDESGMPNNRFLAERTGGTYSTLKVQPAELEDSGVYFCASSYRTAMNTEAFFGQGTRLTVV.